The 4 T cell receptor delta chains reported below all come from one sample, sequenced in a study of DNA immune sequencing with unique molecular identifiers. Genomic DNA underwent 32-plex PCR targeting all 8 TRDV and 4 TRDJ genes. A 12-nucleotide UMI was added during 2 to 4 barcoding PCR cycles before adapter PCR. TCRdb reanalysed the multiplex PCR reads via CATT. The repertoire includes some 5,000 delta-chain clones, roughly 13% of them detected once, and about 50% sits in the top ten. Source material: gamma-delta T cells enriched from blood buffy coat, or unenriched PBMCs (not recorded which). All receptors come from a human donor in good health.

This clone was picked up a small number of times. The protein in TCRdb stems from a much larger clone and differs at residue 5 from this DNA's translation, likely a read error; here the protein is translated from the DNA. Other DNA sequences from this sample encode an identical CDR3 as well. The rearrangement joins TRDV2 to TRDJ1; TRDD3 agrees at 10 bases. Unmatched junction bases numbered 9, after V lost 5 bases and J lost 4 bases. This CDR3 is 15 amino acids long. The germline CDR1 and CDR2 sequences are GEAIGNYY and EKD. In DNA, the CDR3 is TGTGCCTGTGCCCACCTGGGGGATAGGGACGATAAACTCATCTTT. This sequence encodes CACAHLGDRDDKLIF.

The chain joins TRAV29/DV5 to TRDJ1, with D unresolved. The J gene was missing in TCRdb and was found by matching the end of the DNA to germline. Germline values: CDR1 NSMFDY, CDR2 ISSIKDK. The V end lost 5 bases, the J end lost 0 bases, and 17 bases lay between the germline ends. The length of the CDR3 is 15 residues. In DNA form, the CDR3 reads TGTGCAGCCTTTGTAACCGGGTCGTACACCGATAAACTCATCTTT. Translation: CAAFVTGSYTDKLIF. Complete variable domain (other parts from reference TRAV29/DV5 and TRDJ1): DQQVKQNSPSLSVQEGRISILNCDYTNSMFDYFLWYKKYPAEGPTFLISISSIKDKNEDGRFTVFLNKSAKHLSLHIVPSQPGDSAVYFCAAFVTGSYTDKLIFGKGTRVTVEP.

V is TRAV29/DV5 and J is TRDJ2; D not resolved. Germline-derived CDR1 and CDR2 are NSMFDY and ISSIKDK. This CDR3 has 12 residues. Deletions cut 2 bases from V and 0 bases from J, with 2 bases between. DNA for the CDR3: TGTGCAGCAAGAGCTTTGACAGCACAACTCTTCTTT. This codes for CAARALTAQLFF.

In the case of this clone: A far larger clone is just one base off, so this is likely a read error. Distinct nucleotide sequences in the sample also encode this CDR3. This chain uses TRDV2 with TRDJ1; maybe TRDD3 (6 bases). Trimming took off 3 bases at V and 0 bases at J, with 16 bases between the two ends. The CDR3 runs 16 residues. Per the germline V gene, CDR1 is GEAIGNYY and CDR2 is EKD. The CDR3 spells CACDPLGVTNTDKLIF. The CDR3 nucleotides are TGTGCCTGTGACCCCTTGGGGGTTACAAACACCGATAAACTCATCTTT.